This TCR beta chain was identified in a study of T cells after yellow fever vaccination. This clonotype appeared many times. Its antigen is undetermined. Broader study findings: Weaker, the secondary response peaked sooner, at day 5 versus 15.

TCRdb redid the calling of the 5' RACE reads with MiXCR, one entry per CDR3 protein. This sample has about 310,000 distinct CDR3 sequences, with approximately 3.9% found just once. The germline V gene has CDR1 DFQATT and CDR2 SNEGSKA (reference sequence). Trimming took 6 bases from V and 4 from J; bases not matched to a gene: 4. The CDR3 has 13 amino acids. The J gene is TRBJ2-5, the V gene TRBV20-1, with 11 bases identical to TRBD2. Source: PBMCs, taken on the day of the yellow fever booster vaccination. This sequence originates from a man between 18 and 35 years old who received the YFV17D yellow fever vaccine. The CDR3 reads CSASGTSGETQYF. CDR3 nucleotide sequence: TGCAGTGCCTCCGGGACTAGCGGAGAGACCCAGTACTTC.